This T cell receptor beta chain was captured by sequencing in a study of shared clonotypes between healthy human individuals. CD8 cells classed as naive were CD45RO-negative and positively selected for CCR7, excluding terminally differentiated effector memory CD45RA+ cells. Findings and limits, study-wide: Clonotypes which were not shared had lower generation probabilities than clonotypes that all four donors shared. Only blood underwent sampling, and tissue repertoires likely differ.

This clone was counted once. Its antigen is unidentified. Several immunoSEQ 96-well plates shared each subset's DNA, each plate a replicate. Assay used: immunoSEQ multiplex PCR; TCRdb lists only in-frame clones, some missing. Of around 2.1 million clones listed, about 92% are singletons. From germline, CDR1 is LGHNA and CDR2 YSLEER. This CDR3 is built from 14 residues. Trimming stripped 0 bases from V and 8 bases from J, with 11 bases between. What was sequenced was naive CD8+ T cells from PBMCs. This chain joins TRBV4-3 and TRBJ1-5; no definite D call. The origin of this receptor is a man between 18 and 29 years old in good health. Some clones in this sample may be carry-over from other donors' samples. This CDR3 is CASSQEILGKPQHF. The CDR3 nucleotides read TGCGCCAGCAGCCAAGAAATCCTGGGGAAGCCCCAGCATTTT.